This TCR beta chain emerged from a study of a mutant IDH1 vaccine in newly diagnosed glioma. V dropped 0 bases and J dropped 10; count of bases not matched to a gene: 6. The CDR3 runs to 14 residues. Germline V gives CDR1 SGDLS, CDR2 YYNGEE. Clones were read by immunoSEQ multiplex PCR, and TCRdb kept only the in-frame ones, dropping some. The profile shows over 30,000 clones, roughly four fifths of them singletons. Sample time point: week 5, during vaccination. Every single dose of the vaccine, 300 ug of mutant IDH1 20-mer peptide, came with topical imiquimod. New WHO grade 3 or 4 astrocytomas that were IDH1-mutant and ATRX-lost occurred in the donors. To note about this clone: Its matching antigen is unknown.

The TCR was taken from a man under 40 with glioma. The V call is TRBV9, the J call TRBJ2-1; TRBD2 agrees at 8 bases. This specimen consisted of PBMCs, obtained from a glioma patient whose treatment included an IDH1 peptide vaccine. The CDR3 DNA is TGTGCCAGCAGCGTAGTCGAGACTAGCGCCGAGCAGTTCTTC. The encoded protein is CASSVVETSAEQFF.